This T cell receptor beta chain was sequenced in a study of siplizumab effects on memory and regulatory T cells. Per sample, around 10^5 TCR templates underwent assay. The assay was immunoSEQ multiplex PCR, and TCRdb's table has in-frame clones only and misses some. Found here are 75,000 to 100,000 clones, 94% of them singletons; the top ten hold around 0.33%. Study results and limitations: Siplizumab significantly brought down the alloreactive sequences that trace back to unstimulated CD4+ memory cells. Naive or memory phenotype assignment was not possible for roughly 80-97% of proliferating CD4+ or CD8+ clones. Left unconfirmed was the suppressive function of proliferating Tregs from siplizumab cultures.

This clone was observed once. Its target is unknown. This CDR3 is 17 amino acids long. V shed 0 bases and J shed 2 bases, with 19 bases lying between them. Germline CDR1 and CDR2: GTSNPN and SVGIG (reference sequence). This sequence originates from a human donor in good health. The sequenced material came from non-Treg CD4+ T cells sorted from blood. The rearrangement links TRBV30 to TRBJ1-2, with D maybe TRBD1 (5 bases). DNA for the CDR3: TGTGCCTGGAGTGTAATTAAACGAGGGGCCAGGAACTATGGCTACACCTTC. Translation gives CAWSVIKRGARNYGYTF.